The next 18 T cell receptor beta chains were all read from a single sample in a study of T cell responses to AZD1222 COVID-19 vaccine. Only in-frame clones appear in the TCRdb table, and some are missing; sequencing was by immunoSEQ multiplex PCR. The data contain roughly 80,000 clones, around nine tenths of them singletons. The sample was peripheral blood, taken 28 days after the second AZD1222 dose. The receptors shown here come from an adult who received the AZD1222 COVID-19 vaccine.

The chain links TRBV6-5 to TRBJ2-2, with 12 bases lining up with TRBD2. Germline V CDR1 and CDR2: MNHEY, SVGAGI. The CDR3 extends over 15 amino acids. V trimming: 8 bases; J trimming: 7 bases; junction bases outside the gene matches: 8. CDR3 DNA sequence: TGTGCCAGCCTGAGAACGGGACTAGCGGGCGGGGAGCTGTTTTTT. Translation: CASLRTGLAGGELFF.

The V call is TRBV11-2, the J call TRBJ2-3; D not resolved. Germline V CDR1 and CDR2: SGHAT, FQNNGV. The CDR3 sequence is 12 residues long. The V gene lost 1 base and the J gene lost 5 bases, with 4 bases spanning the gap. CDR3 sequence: CASSLVEDTQYF. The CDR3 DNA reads TGTGCCAGCAGCTTAGTTGAAGATACGCAGTATTTT.

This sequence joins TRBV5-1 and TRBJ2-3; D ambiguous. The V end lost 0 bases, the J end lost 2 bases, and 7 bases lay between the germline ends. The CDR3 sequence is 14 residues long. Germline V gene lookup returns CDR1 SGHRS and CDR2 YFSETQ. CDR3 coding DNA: TGCGCCAGCAGCTTGGCCCGGCACACAGATACGCAGTATTTT. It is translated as CASSLARHTDTQYF.

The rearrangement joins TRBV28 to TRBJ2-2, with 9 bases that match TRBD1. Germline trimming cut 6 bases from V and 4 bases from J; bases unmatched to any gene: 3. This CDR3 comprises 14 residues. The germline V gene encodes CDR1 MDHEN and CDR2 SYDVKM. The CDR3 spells CASRATGGTGELFF. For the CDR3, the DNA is TGTGCCAGCAGAGCGACAGGGGGCACCGGGGAGCTGTTTTTT.

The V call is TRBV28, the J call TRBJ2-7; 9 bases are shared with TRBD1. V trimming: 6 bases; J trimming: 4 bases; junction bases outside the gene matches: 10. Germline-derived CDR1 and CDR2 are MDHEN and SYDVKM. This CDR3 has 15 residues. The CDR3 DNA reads TGTGCCAGCAGCGTAACCGGGACAGGGAAGTACGAGCAGTACTTC. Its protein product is CASSVTGTGKYEQYF.

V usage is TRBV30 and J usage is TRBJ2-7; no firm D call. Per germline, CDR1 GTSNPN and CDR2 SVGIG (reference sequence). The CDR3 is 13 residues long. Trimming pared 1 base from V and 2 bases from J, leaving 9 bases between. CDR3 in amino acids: CAWSAEDPYEQYF. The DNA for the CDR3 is TGTGCCTGGAGTGCCGAAGATCCCTACGAGCAGTACTTC.

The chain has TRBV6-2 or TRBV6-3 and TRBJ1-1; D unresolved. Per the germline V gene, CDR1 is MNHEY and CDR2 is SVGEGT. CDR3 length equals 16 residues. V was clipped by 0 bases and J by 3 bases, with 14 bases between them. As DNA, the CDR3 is TGTGCCAGCAGTTACTCGCGACACAGACGGGACACTGAAGCTTTCTTT. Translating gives CASSYSRHRRDTEAFF.

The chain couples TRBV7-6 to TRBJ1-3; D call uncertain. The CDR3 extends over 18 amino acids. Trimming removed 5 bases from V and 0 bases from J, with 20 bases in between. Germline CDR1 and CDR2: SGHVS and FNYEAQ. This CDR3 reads CASSTHKSQGISGNTIYF. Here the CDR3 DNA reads TGTGCCAGCAGCACCCACAAGTCTCAAGGGATCTCTGGAAACACCATATATTTT.

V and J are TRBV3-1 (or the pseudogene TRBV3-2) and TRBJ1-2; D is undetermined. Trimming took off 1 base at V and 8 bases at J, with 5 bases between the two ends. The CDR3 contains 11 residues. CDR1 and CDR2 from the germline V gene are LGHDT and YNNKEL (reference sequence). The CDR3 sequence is CASSQVGGYTF. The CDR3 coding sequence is TGTGCCAGCAGCCAAGTCGGGGGCTACACCTTC.

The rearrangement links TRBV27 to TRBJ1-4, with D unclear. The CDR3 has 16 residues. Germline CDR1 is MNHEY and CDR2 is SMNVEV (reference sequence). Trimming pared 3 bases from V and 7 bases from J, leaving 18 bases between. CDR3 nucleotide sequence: TGTGCCAGCAGTTTGTTTGGACCCATCGCCCCTGAAAAACTGTTTTTT. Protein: CASSLFGPIAPEKLFF.

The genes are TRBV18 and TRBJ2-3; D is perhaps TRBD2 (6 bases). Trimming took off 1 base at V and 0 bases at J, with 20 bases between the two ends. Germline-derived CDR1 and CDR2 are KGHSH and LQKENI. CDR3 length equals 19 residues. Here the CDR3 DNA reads TGTGCCAGCTCACCACAGCACCTCGCGGCGGGAATTAGCACAGATACGCAGTATTTT. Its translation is CASSPQHLAAGISTDTQYF.

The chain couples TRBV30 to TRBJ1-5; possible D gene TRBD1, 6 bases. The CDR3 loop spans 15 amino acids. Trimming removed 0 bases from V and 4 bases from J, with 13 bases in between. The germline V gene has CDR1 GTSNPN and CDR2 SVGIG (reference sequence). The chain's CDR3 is CAWSVKDRVNQPQHF. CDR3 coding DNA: TGTGCCTGGAGTGTGAAGGACAGAGTTAATCAGCCCCAGCATTTT.

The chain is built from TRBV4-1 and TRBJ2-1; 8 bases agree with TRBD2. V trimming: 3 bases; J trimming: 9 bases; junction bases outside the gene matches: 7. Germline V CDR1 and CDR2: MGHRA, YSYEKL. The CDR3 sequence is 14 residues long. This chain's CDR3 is CASSHPGLVSEQFF. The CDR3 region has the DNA TGCGCCAGCAGCCACCCGGGACTAGTTTCTGAGCAGTTCTTC.

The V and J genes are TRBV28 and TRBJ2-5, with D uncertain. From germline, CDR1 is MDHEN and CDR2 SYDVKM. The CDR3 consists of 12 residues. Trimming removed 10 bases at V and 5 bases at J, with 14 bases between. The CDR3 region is CATARFWETQYF. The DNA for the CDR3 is TGTGCCACCGCTCGTTTTTGGGAGACCCAGTACTTC.

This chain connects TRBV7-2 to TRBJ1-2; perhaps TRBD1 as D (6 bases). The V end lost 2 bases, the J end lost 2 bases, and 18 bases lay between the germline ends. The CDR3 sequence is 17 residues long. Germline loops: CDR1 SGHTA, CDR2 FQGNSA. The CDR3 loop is CASSLTLAGAWNYGYTF. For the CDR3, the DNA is TGTGCCAGCAGCTTAACTCTGGCAGGGGCCTGGAACTATGGCTACACCTTC.

CDR3 sequence: CASILGTGDFNEQFF. The CDR3 nucleotides are TGTGCCAGCATCTTGGGGACAGGGGACTTCAATGAGCAGTTCTTC. This rearrangement joins TRBV11-1 to TRBJ2-1; 10 bases agree with TRBD1. The germline gives CDR1 SGHAT, CDR2 FQDESV (reference sequence). The CDR3 length is 15 residues. V shed 7 bases and J 6 bases; nucleotides not matched to a gene: 9.

This chain's CDR3 is CASSPPRDSGQPQHF. DNA for the CDR3: TGTGCCAGCAGCCCTCCCAGGGATTCAGGGCAGCCCCAGCATTTT. This chain uses TRBV7-9 with TRBJ1-5, with a tentative D call TRBD1 (5 bases). The V end lost 5 bases, the J end lost 7 bases, and 18 bases lay between the germline ends. CDR3 size: 15 residues. Germline assignment: CDR1 SEHNR and CDR2 FQNEAQ (reference sequence).

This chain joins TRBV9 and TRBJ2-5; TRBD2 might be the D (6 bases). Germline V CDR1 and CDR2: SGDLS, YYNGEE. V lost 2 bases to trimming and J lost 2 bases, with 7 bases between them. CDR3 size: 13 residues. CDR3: CASSVGTQETQYF. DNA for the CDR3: TGTGCCAGCAGCGTCGGGACTCAAGAGACCCAGTACTTC.